The clone carrying this TCR beta chain has only a few counts. UMIs and a universal primer site were added when TCR cDNA was made by 5'RACE template switching. TCRdb re-called the 5' RACE reads through MiXCR, storing one row per CDR3 protein. This sample has tens of thousands of distinct CDR3 sequences, with 7.7% found just once. The sample originates from a study of T cells after yellow fever vaccination. Germline CDR1 reads SGDLS; CDR2 reads YYNGEE. The CDR3 spans 16 residues. Losses at the gene ends were 3 bases for V and 5 bases for J; bases not matched to a gene: 10. This chain links TRBV9 with TRBJ1-4; 7 bases align to TRBD1. Sequenced here: CD8+ T cells sorted from PBMCs, sampled on the day of the yellow fever booster vaccination. The TCR comes from a man aged 30 to 45 who received the YFV17D yellow fever vaccine. CDR3 nucleotide sequence: TGTGCCAGCAGCGACCCGCCCGGGACAGAAAATGAAAAACTGTTTTTT. Translating it yields CASSDPPGTENEKLFF.